These T cell receptor beta chains were read from a single sample in a study of T cells in tuberculosis. This table comes from immunoSEQ multiplex PCR, and its TCRdb copy is limited to in-frame clones, with some not included. The data hold tens of thousands of clones, with 92% observed a single time. Here the sequenced sample was PBMCs, taken at tuberculosis diagnosis. Every receptor here comes from an adult with tuberculosis. Some clones in this sample may be carry-over from other donors' samples. Each CDR3 is given with its conserved first and last residue. D genes are given only for firm matches. Some rows have no size entry. The others give once, few or many, or a class for an expanded clone.

TRBV10-1	NA	NA	TRBJ2-3	CASSESSGPDTQYF	TGCGCCAGCAGTGAGTCTAGCGGCCCAGATACGCAGTATTTT
TRBV2	NA	TRBD2	TRBJ2-5	CASRVLGGEETQYF	TGTGCCAGCAGAGTGTTGGGGGGGGAAGAGACCCAGTACTTC
TRBV5-1	once	NA	TRBJ2-4	CASSREGRGGGIQYF	TGCGCCAGCAGCCGTGAGGGACGGGGAGGTGGCATTCAGTACTTC
TRBV15	NA	TRBD2	TRBJ2-7	CATSRDYLRTSGGNEQYF	TGTGCCACCAGCAGAGATTATTTGCGGACTAGCGGGGGTAACGAGCAGTACTTC
TRBV29-1	NA	NA	TRBJ2-3	CSVAQTRSTDTQYF	TGCAGCGTTGCCCAAACCAGGAGCACAGATACGCAGTATTTT
TRBV7-2	NA	NA	TRBJ2-7	CASSSSPVRYEQYF	TGTGCCAGCAGCTCTAGCCCAGTGCGCTACGAGCAGTACTTC
TRBV27	NA	TRBD1	TRBJ1-6	CASSLGDRDASPLHF	TGTGCCAGCAGTTTAGGAGACAGGGACGCGTCACCCCTCCACTTT
TRBV7-7	NA	NA	TRBJ2-7	CASSKGDGSYEQYF	TGTGCCAGCAGTAAGGGGGACGGGTCCTACGAGCAGTACTTC
TRBV7-2	NA	TRBD2	TRBJ2-1	CASSRTSGSYNEQFF	TGTGCCAGCAGCCGCACTAGCGGTTCCTACAATGAGCAGTTCTTC
TRBV5-4	NA	NA	TRBJ1-2	CASSPIGTPYGYTF	TGTGCCAGCAGTCCCATCGGGACACCCTATGGCTACACCTTC
TRBV6-1	NA	TRBD1	TRBJ1-2	CASSEVLGQGAGGYTF	TGTGCCAGCAGTGAAGTCCTGGGACAGGGGGCAGGTGGCTACACCTTC
TRBV5-1	NA	NA	TRBJ1-3	CASSFTAPYPFSGNTIYF	TGCGCCAGCAGCTTTACTGCCCCCTATCCGTTCTCTGGAAACACCATATATTTT
TRBV11-2	NA	NA	TRBJ2-1	CASSLDRGQYNEQFF	TGTGCCAGCAGCTTAGATCGAGGGCAGTACAATGAGCAGTTCTTC
TRBV5-4	NA	TRBD1	TRBJ2-1	CASRVDRGGYNEQFF	TGTGCCAGCAGGGTGGACAGGGGGGGCTACAATGAGCAGTTCTTC
TRBV18	NA	NA	TRBJ1-2	CASSPEGPFGYTF	TGTGCCAGCTCACCAGAGGGCCCCTTCGGCTACACCTTC
TRBV19	NA	TRBD1	TRBJ1-4	CASSTPGQPNEKLFF	TGTGCCAGTAGTACCCCGGGACAGCCTAATGAAAAACTGTTTTTT
TRBV2	NA	TRBD1	TRBJ2-5	CASSEAPTGEVTQYF	TGTGCCAGCAGTGAAGCCCCGACAGGGGAGGTAACCCAGTACTTC
TRBV5-5	NA	NA	TRBJ1-6	CASSLAVSSYNSPLHF	TGTGCCAGCAGCTTGGCTGTGAGCTCCTATAATTCACCCCTCCACTTT
TRBV29-1	once	TRBD2	TRBJ2-1	CSVGTSGATGQFF	TGCAGCGTTGGGACTAGCGGGGCGACCGGGCAGTTCTTC
TRBV5-1	NA	TRBD1	TRBJ1-2	CASSVDRTGPNNYGYTF	TGCGCCAGCAGCGTGGACAGGACAGGACCTAATAACTATGGCTACACCTTC
TRBV25-1	NA	NA	TRBJ1-3	CASTDLRSSGNTIYF	TGTGCCAGCACGGATCTCCGGAGCTCTGGAAACACCATATATTTT
TRBV29-1	NA	TRBD2	TRBJ2-3	CSVGPGLAGGTDTQYF	TGCAGCGTTGGCCCCGGACTAGCGGGGGGGACAGATACGCAGTATTTT
TRBV29-1	NA	NA	TRBJ2-3	CSARDFTDTQYF	TGCAGCGCCCGGGACTTCACAGATACGCAGTATTTT